This is a list of T cell receptor beta chains from one sample in a study of CD8+CD57+ T cells in acquired aplastic anemia. TCRdb recomputed calls from the reads with MiXCR, one row per CDR3 protein. This sample yields around 400,000 distinct CDR3 sequences, of which 60% to 80% are seen a single time; 4% belongs to the top ten. The sequencing input was sorted CD4+, CD8+, or CD8+CD57+ T cells (not recorded which) from PBMCs. The source is a human donor in good health, serving as a control. Each CDR3 is given with its conserved first and last residue. A D gene is named only where the DNA matches it firmly. Clone size is given for some rows only: seen once, a few or many times, or a class if the clone is expanded.

d_call,j_call,v_call,clone_size,cdr3_aa,cdr3_nt
NA,TRBJ1-1,TRBV7-2,NA,CASSLGQLLRAVLF,TGTGCCAGCAGCTTAGGGCAGCTCCTACGAGCAGTACTTTTT
TRBD1,TRBJ1-5,TRBV15,many,CATSRTGGNQPQHF,TGTGCCACCAGCAGAACAGGGGGCAATCAGCCCCAGCATTTT